Described below is a single TCR beta chain sequence and its context. The source of the sample is a study of blood T cell repertoires in COVID-19. Whole-study context: From the United States, Italy and Spain came samples of acute and convalescent COVID-19. Sources were T cells, B-cell-depleted T cells, or PBMCs; the material itself was cDNA or gDNA.

In the authors' workflow: Researchers report that nucleated cell counts were estimated from reference gene primer amplification. Produced via immunoSEQ multiplex PCR; TCRdb's table is partial and in-frame only. V, J and clone size derive from that table, while D and trimming were established from the DNA sequence. This table has about 110,000 clones, approximately 88% appearing once. Germline lookup yields CDR1 LNHDA and CDR2 SQIVND (reference sequence). V was pared by 3 bases and J by 3 bases, with 11 bases between. The CDR3 totals 14 residues. Sample: peripheral blood. The chain links TRBV19 to TRBJ1-2; tentative D call: TRBD1 (5 bases). This clonotype was obtained from a man in his forties with active or convalescent COVID-19. This CDR3 reads CASSMPGGDYGYTF. The DNA of the CDR3 is TGTGCCAGTAGTATGCCGGGGGGGGACTATGGCTACACCTTC. The full variable domain, completed using reference TRBV19 and TRBJ1-2, is DGGITQSPKYLFRKEGQNVTLSCEQNLNHDAMYWYRQDPGQGLRLIYYSQIVNDFQKGDIAEGYSVSREKKESFPLTVTSAQKNPTAFYLCASSMPGGDYGYTFGSGTRLTVV.